A single T cell receptor beta chain is shown here with its context. CDR3 length: 17 residues. Germline V gene data show CDR1 as SNHLY and CDR2 as FYNNEI. Trimming cost V 0 bases and J 0 bases, with 12 bases left between them. This specimen belongs to a study of shared clonotypes between healthy human individuals. Profiled with immunoSEQ multiplex PCR; TCRdb holds only in-frame clones, not every one. Here the sample spans some 2.3 million clones, 90% to 95% being singletons. The sequenced sample consisted of naive CD4+ T cells from PBMCs. The subset denotes: CD45RA+ positively selected. The chain employs TRBV2 and TRBJ2-1; tentatively, D is TRBD2 (6 bases). This clonotype originated in a man aged 18 to 29 in good health. Some clones in this sample may be carry-over from other donors' samples. The chain's CDR3 is CASSEARGIGSYNEQFF. DNA for the CDR3: TGTGCCAGCAGTGAAGCACGGGGGATAGGCTCCTACAATGAGCAGTTCTTC.